Listed here are 5 T cell receptor beta chains from one sample, sequenced in a study of beta chain features in type 1 diabetes. Their antigen targets remain unknown. Investigators reverse transcribed all isolated RNA, so they sequenced expressed TCRB transcripts. Clones were read by immunoSEQ multiplex PCR, and TCRdb kept only the in-frame ones, dropping some. In the table there are some 350,000 clones, 9.6% of which are singletons. Overall study findings and caveats: All four CD4+ subsets of Type 1 diabetes patients contained TCRB CDR3s that were moderately but significantly shorter.

The sample comprised central memory CD4+ T cells from blood. These receptors came from a man in his thirties or forties with type 1 diabetes.

This clone was seen only a few times. The gene calls are TRBV9 and TRBJ1-1; D not resolved. V was cut by 3 bases and J by 0 bases, with 9 bases left in between. The CDR3 is 14 amino acids. Per the germline V gene, CDR1 is SGDLS and CDR2 is YYNGEE. This chain's CDR3 is CASSAQLMNTEAFF. The CDR3 DNA is TGTGCCAGCAGCGCCCAGTTAATGAACACTGAAGCTTTCTTT.

The sample holds many counts of this clone. The CDR3 loop reads CASSLLAGAVEQFF. In DNA form, the CDR3 reads TGTGCCAGCAGCTTACTGGCGGGAGCAGTTGAGCAGTTCTTC. The chain is built from TRBV7-9 and TRBJ2-1; 7 positions agree with TRBD2. The germline CDR1 and CDR2 sequences are SEHNR and FQNEAQ (reference sequence). V shed 2 bases and J 9 bases; nucleotides not matched to a gene: 7. The CDR3 contains 14 residues.

This clone was counted only a few times. J is TRBJ1-3 and V is TRBV5-6, with no clear D. This CDR3 region has 16 residues. The germline gives CDR1 SGHDT, CDR2 YYEEEE. Trimming took off 5 bases at V and 0 bases at J, with 15 bases between the two ends. The DNA of the CDR3 is TGTGCCAGCAGGAAGATGTTGCTTAGCTCTGGAAACACCATATATTTT. Residues: CASRKMLLSSGNTIYF. Complete variable domain (other parts from reference TRBV5-6 and TRBJ1-3): DAGVTQSPTHLIKTRGQQVTLRCSPKSGHDTVSWYQQALGQGPQFIFQYYEEEERQRGNFPDRFSGHQFPNYSSELNVNALLLGDSALYLCASRKMLLSSGNTIYFGEGSWLTVV.

A word on this clone: A far larger clone is off by one base, so a read error is likely. The chain employs TRBV7-2 and TRBJ1-1; D is possibly TRBD1 (5 bases). The CDR3 contains 13 residues. V lost 5 bases to trimming and J lost 1 base, with 8 bases between them. CDR1 and CDR2 (germline): SGHTA, FQGNSA. CDR3 in DNA: TGTGCCAGCAGCCTACAGGAGAACACTGAAGCTTTCTTT. This sequence encodes CASSLQENTEAFF.

Only a few counts were recorded for this clone. This rearrangement joins TRBV19 to TRBJ2-3, with D uncertain. V lost 2 bases to trimming and J lost 2 bases, with 14 bases between them. CDR1 is LNHDA and CDR2 is SQIVND in the germline V gene (reference sequence). There are 16 residues in the CDR3. The DNA of the CDR3 is TGTGCCAGTAGTATAAGTCGGGCAGCGACCACAGATACGCAGTATTTT. This translates into CASSISRAATTDTQYF.